This T cell receptor beta chain was identified during a study of T cell repertoires in cytomegalovirus infection. Study-level background: Public TCR beta signatures indicated both CMV infection and matching HLA type. Notes on the study in general: What dominated the ex vivo response were HLA-C-restricted CMV-specific TCR beta clonotypes.

Germline V gene lookup returns CDR1 ENHRY and CDR2 SYGVKD. This CDR3 comprises 13 residues. Unmatched junction bases numbered 2, after V lost 2 bases and J lost 6 bases. TCRdb redid the calling of the reads with MiXCR, one entry per CDR3 protein. The data show roughly 230,000 distinct CDR3 sequences, with roughly 20% seen just once and about 18% held by the top ten. Turning to this clonotype: Its specificity is not known.

The sequence was collected from a human donor in good health (CMV status not recorded). Some clones in this sample may be carry-over from other donors' samples. Sequences were obtained from CD8+ T cells from PBMCs. The V and J genes are TRBV10-3 and TRBJ1-2, with 8 nucleotides matching TRBD1. The DNA for the CDR3 is TGTGCCATCAGTGAGGACAGGGGAAATGGCTACACCTTC. This codes for CAISEDRGNGYTF.